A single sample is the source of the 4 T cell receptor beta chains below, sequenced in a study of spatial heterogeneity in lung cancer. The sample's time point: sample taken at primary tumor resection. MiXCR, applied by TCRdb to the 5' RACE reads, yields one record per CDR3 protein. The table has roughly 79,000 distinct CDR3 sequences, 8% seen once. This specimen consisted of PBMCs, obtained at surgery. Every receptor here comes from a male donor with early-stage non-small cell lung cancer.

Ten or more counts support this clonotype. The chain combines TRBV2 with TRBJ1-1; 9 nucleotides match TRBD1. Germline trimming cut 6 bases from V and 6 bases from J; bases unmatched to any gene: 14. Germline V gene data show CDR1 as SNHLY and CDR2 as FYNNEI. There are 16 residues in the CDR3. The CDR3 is CASSDSGTGWAAEAFF. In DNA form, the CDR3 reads TGTGCCAGCAGCGATTCCGGGACAGGGTGGGCCGCTGAAGCTTTCTTT.

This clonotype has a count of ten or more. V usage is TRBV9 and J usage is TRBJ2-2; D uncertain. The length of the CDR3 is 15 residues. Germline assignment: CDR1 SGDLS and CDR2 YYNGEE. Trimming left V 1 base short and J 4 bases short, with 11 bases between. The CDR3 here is CASSVMGSSTGELFF. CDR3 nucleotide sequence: TGTGCCAGCAGCGTAATGGGGTCTAGCACCGGGGAGCTGTTTTTT.

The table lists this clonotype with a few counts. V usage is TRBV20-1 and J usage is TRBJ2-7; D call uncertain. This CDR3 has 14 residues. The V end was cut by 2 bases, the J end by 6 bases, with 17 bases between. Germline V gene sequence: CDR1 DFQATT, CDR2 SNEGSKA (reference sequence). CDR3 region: CSARRVPSHGEQYF. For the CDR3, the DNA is TGCAGTGCTAGAAGGGTCCCTTCCCACGGCGAGCAGTACTTC.

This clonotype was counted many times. CDR3 loop: CSVERISYEQFF. The DNA for the CDR3 is TGCAGCGTTGAGCGGATTAGTTACGAGCAGTTCTTC. The chain couples TRBV29-1 to TRBJ2-1; D gene uncertain. Germline loops: CDR1 SQVTM, CDR2 ANQGSEA. Trimming pared 3 bases from V and 10 bases from J, leaving 13 bases between. The CDR3 loop spans 12 amino acids.